The present T cell receptor (beta chain) was sequenced within a study of T-cell memory formation after mild COVID-19. TCRdb reprocessed the 5' RACE reads via MiXCR and lists one record per CDR3 protein. Of about 140,000 distinct CDR3 sequences in the sample, approximately 21% are singletons; the top ten hold around 2.5%. Germline V lookup: CDR1 SQVTM, CDR2 ANQGSEA. J lost 5 bases, V lost 7 bases, and 13 bases had no gene match. The CDR3 runs to 15 residues. The material sequenced was PBMCs or a T cell subset sorted from them (not recorded which). The chain uses TRBV29-1 and TRBJ1-1; 10 nucleotides agree with TRBD1. This receptor was obtained from an adult woman who had mild COVID-19 (a few samples of this study predate the infection). Cell type and time point are not known. Here the CDR3 reads CSASPVGQGRTEAFF. The CDR3, as DNA: TGCAGCGCATCCCCTGTGGGACAGGGGAGAACTGAAGCTTTCTTT.